A selection of T cell receptor beta chains follows, all from one sample in a study of blood T cell repertoires in COVID-19. Assay used: immunoSEQ multiplex PCR; TCRdb lists only in-frame clones, some missing. Of 110,000 to 150,000 clones in the sample, approximately 90% are singletons; the top ten hold around 4.5%. Sequencing was done on a sample of PBMCs or T cells enriched from blood (not recorded which). These receptors were taken from a man in his forties or fifties who had recovered from COVID-19. Both conserved end residues are part of each CDR3. The D gene is left open where the match is weak. Rows may omit the clone size; those that give it use once, few, many or a size class.

j_call v_call d_call clone_size cdr3_aa cdr3_nt
TRBJ2-5 TRBV28 - - CASKQGGETQYF TGTGCCAGCAAACAGGGGGGGGAGACCCAGTACTTC
TRBJ2-2 TRBV7-3 TRBD1 - CASTPGTGMTGELFF TGTGCCAGCACCCCCGGGACAGGGATGACCGGGGAGCTGTTTTTT
TRBJ1-2 TRBV7-9 - - CASSLAGGEDGYTF TGTGCCAGCAGCTTAGCTGGGGGCGAAGATGGCTACACCTTC
TRBJ1-3 TRBV25-1 - once CASSGGLMHSGNTIYF TGTGCCAGCAGTGGAGGACTGATGCACTCTGGAAACACCATATATTTT
TRBJ1-1 TRBV9 - - CASSKGGSMNTEAFF TGTGCCAGCAGCAAAGGGGGTTCGATGAACACTGAAGCTTTCTTT
TRBJ1-5 TRBV18 - - CASSQGGVQPQHF TGTGCCAGCTCACAGGGGGGGGTTCAGCCCCAGCATTTT
TRBJ1-1 TRBV15 TRBD1 once CATSRVTGGAGMKNTEAFF TGTGCCACCAGCAGAGTTACAGGGGGCGCGGGTATGAAGAACACTGAAGCTTTCTTT
TRBJ2-5 TRBV6-1 TRBD1 once CASSETPDRRETQYF TGTGCCAGCAGTGAAACCCCGGACAGGCGCGAGACCCAGTACTTC
TRBJ2-3 TRBV5-4 TRBD2 - CASSLSGAGTDTQYF TGTGCCAGCAGCTTGAGCGGGGCAGGGACAGATACGCAGTATTTT
TRBJ2-5 TRBV4-3 - - CASSQDASGSGETQYF TGCGCCAGCAGCCAAGATGCATCCGGGTCGGGGGAGACCCAGTACTTC
TRBJ1-6 TRBV9 - - CASSVGGDWNSPLHF TGTGCCAGCAGCGTAGGGGGGGACTGGAATTCACCCCTCCACTTT
TRBJ1-2 TRBV6-5 - once CASSPDSLRGYTF TGTGCCAGCAGTCCAGACAGCCTCCGGGGCTACACCTTC
TRBJ2-5 TRBV2 - - CASALGASSETQYF TGTGCCAGCGCCCTGGGGGCTAGCTCGGAGACCCAGTACTTC
TRBJ1-6 TRBV7-2 - few CASSLRQDNSPLHF TGTGCCAGCAGCTTAAGGCAGGATAATTCACCCCTCCACTTT
TRBJ2-7 TRBV5-1 TRBD1 - CASSELTGGDYEQYF TGCGCCAGCAGCGAACTTACAGGGGGCGATTACGAGCAGTACTTC
TRBJ1-2 TRBV5-1 - - CASRIYNGANYGYTF TGCGCCAGCAGGATTTACAACGGAGCTAACTATGGCTACACCTTC
TRBJ2-3 TRBV24-1 TRBD2 - CATSDRTSADTQYF TGTGCCACCAGTGACCGGACTAGCGCAGATACGCAGTATTTT
TRBJ1-6 TRBV9 TRBD1 - CASSVGDWDRGVSPLHF TGTGCCAGCAGCGTAGGAGACTGGGACAGGGGGGTCTCACCCCTCCACTTT
TRBJ2-3 TRBV6-2/TRBV6-3 TRBD1 - CASSPAGTGATDTQYF TGTGCCAGCAGCCCAGCCGGGACAGGGGCGACGGATACGCAGTATTTT
TRBJ1-1 TRBV11-2 - - CASSRRRSSLTEAFF TGTGCCAGCAGCAGGAGAAGGTCCAGTTTGACTGAAGCTTTCTTT
TRBJ1-5 TRBV7-8 TRBD1 - CASSLATGDQPQHF TGTGCCAGCAGCTTAGCGACAGGGGACCAGCCCCAGCATTTT
TRBJ2-2 TRBV7-9 TRBD1 few CASSQWAGGSLDTGELFF TGTGCCAGCAGCCAGTGGGCAGGGGGCTCTTTGGACACCGGGGAGCTGTTTTTT